These T cell receptor beta chains were read from a single sample in a study of OX40 agonist ivuxolimab in advanced cancers. Sequenced by immunoSEQ multiplex PCR; TCRdb stores in-frame clones only, minus some. The sample holds around 40,000 clones, approximately 80% seen once. The sequencing used CD4+ or CD8+ T cells sorted from blood, collected in a trial of the OX40 agonist ivuxolimab. The receptor source for this set is an adult with an advanced solid tumor such as melanoma, head and neck, liver or kidney cancer. The CDR3 runs from the conserved cysteine through the conserved F or W. A D gene is named only where the DNA matches it firmly. The listing skips clone size in some rows; elsewhere it reads once, few, many or a size class.

v_gene	j_gene	abundance	d_gene	CDR3nt	CDR3aa
TRBV5-4	TRBJ2-3	NA	TRBD2	TGTGCCAGCAGCTTGGAGGCTAGCGGTTACACAGATACGCAGTATTTT	CASSLEASGYTDTQYF
TRBV27	TRBJ2-7	NA	NA	TGTGCCAGCAGTCCACTCCCCGGACAGATTCCCTACGAGCAGTACTTC	CASSPLPGQIPYEQYF
TRBV7-2	TRBJ2-3	NA	NA	TGTGCCAGCAGCTTAAGACAGCCCACAGATACGCAGTATTTT	CASSLRQPTDTQYF
TRBV7-9	TRBJ1-1	NA	NA	TGTGCCAGCAGCTTAGCCTGGACGGAGAACACTGAAGCTTTCTTT	CASSLAWTENTEAFF
TRBV27	TRBJ2-1	NA	NA	TGTGCCAGCAGTTTAATGGACTCCGCTAATGAGCAGTTCTTC	CASSLMDSANEQFF
TRBV28	TRBJ1-5	NA	NA	TGTGCCAGCAGTTTATTTTTCTCTAGCAATCAGCCCCAGCATTTT	CASSLFFSSNQPQHF
TRBV6-6	TRBJ1-1	medium-sized	NA	TGTGCCAGCAGTACCGAAGGGGCCTTCACTGAAGCTTTCTTT	CASSTEGAFTEAFF
TRBV5-6	TRBJ2-7	NA	NA	TGTGCCAGCAGCTTGGTTGGTCGGGGGGCGCAGGAGCAGTACTTC	CASSLVGRGAQEQYF
TRBV28	TRBJ1-4	NA	NA	TGTGCCAGCAGTTCCCTATCGGGGGATTCAACTAATGAAAAACTGTTTTTT	CASSSLSGDSTNEKLFF
TRBV6-6	TRBJ2-7	NA	NA	TGTGCCAGCAGTTACTCGGGGGAAGCATACGAGCAGTACTTC	CASSYSGEAYEQYF
TRBV29-1	TRBJ2-7	NA	TRBD2	TGCAGCGCAACTAGCGGGAGGGTTAGCGAGCAGTACTTC	CSATSGRVSEQYF
TRBV10-3	TRBJ1-1	NA	NA	TGTGCCATCGGGGGTCGCGAAGGGAAAAGTTTGGGTACTGAAGCTTTCTTT	CAIGGREGKSLGTEAFF
TRBV16	TRBJ1-1	NA	NA	TGTGCCAGCAGCCCCTTTGGGGCCGGCCCTATGAACACTGAAGCTTTCTTT	CASSPFGAGPMNTEAFF
TRBV6-5	TRBJ1-1	NA	NA	TGTGCCAGCAAACCACCAGGGACGTACACTGAAGCTTTCTTT	CASKPPGTYTEAFF
TRBV7-9	TRBJ2-2	NA	TRBD2	TGTGCCAGCAGCTTACTAGCGGGCCCCGGGGAGCTGTTTTTT	CASSLLAGPGELFF
TRBV19	TRBJ2-7	NA	NA	TGTGCCAGTAGTATAGGCGGCGGCTACGAGCAGTACTTC	CASSIGGGYEQYF
TRBV19	TRBJ1-2	NA	NA	TGTGCCAGTAGTATTTACCTGGGCTGGGACTATGGCTACACCTTC	CASSIYLGWDYGYTF
TRBV5-6	TRBJ1-2	NA	NA	TGTGCCAGCAGCTTCAGGCAGGTCGGAAATAACTATGGCTACACCTTC	CASSFRQVGNNYGYTF
TRBV6-5	TRBJ2-1	NA	TRBD1	TGTGCCAGCGGGACAGGGGCCTACAATGAGCAGTTCTTC	CASGTGAYNEQFF
TRBV4-1	TRBJ1-1	medium-sized	NA	TGCGCCAGCAGCTACGCAGACTGGAACACTGAAGCTTTCTTT	CASSYADWNTEAFF
TRBV5-4	TRBJ1-2	NA	NA	TGTGCCAGCAGCCCCGGGGGCTATGGCTACACCTTC	CASSPGGYGYTF
TRBV4-1	TRBJ2-7	NA	NA	TGCGCCAGCAGCCCCTCCCCAGGGTCGCGCGACGAGCAGTACTTC	CASSPSPGSRDEQYF
TRBV27	TRBJ2-5	NA	TRBD1	TGTGCCAGCAGTTTATTAGGGGGCAAGAGAGGGACCCAGTACTTC	CASSLLGGKRGTQYF
TRBV28	TRBJ2-1	once	TRBD2	TGTGCCAGCAAACCTGCCTCTAGCGGGAGACACAATGAGCAGTTCTTC	CASKPASSGRHNEQFF
TRBV7-8	TRBJ2-7	NA	TRBD1	TGTGCCAGCAGCTTAGCAGGGGGCGTCGCCTACGAGCAGTACTTC	CASSLAGGVAYEQYF
TRBV28	TRBJ1-2	NA	NA	TGTGCCAGCAGTTTCCTAAGTCAGGCGTCTCGAGGCTACACCTTC	CASSFLSQASRGYTF
TRBV4-1	TRBJ1-4	NA	TRBD1	TGCGCCAGCAGCCAAACAAGCTTACAGGACAGGGGGCGAGAGAAACTGTTTTTT	CASSQTSLQDRGREKLFF
TRBV7-9	TRBJ2-1	NA	TRBD2	TGTGCCAGCAGCCCAATCCGGGACTACCACGATAGTCGCAATGAGCAGTTCTTC	CASSPIRDYHDSRNEQFF
TRBV2	TRBJ1-1	NA	NA	TGTGCCAGCGCTTCAGGGTTAGAAGCTTTCTTT	CASASGLEAFF
TRBV13	TRBJ1-1	NA	NA	TGTGCCAGCAGCCGAGGACAGTTCACTGAAGCTTTCTTT	CASSRGQFTEAFF
TRBV9	TRBJ2-7	NA	NA	TGTGCCAGCAGCGGGTCCGGGAGTGCCTACGAGCAGTACTTC	CASSGSGSAYEQYF
TRBV6-4	TRBJ2-7	NA	NA	TGTGCCAGCAGTGAAAACTCAGGCTACGAGCAGTACTTC	CASSENSGYEQYF
TRBV5-4	TRBJ1-2	NA	NA	TGTGCCAGCAGCTTGGAATCAGCTCCCCATGGCTACACCTTC	CASSLESAPHGYTF
TRBV7-3	TRBJ2-1	NA	NA	TGTGCCAGCAGCTCGACCGCCCTCGGCTACAATGAGCAGTTCTTC	CASSSTALGYNEQFF
TRBV27	TRBJ2-3	NA	TRBD2	TGTGCCAGCGGGGGGCCGGGACTAGCAGTTACTAGCACAGATACGCAGTATTTT	CASGGPGLAVTSTDTQYF
TRBV5-5	TRBJ1-1	NA	NA	TGTGCCAGCAGCTTGTCTGAGAACACTGAAGCTTTCTTT	CASSLSENTEAFF
TRBV11-2	TRBJ1-2	few	NA	TGTGCCAGCAGCTTAGGGGCCAGCTCTCACTATGGCTACACCTTC	CASSLGASSHYGYTF
TRBV9	TRBJ1-2	NA	NA	TGTGCCAGCAGCTCCCAGAGGGGGGACGGCTATGGCTACACCTTC	CASSSQRGDGYGYTF
TRBV5-5	TRBJ2-7	NA	TRBD1	TGTGCCAGCTTCCACGGGACAGGACCCTACGAGCAGTACTTC	CASFHGTGPYEQYF
TRBV13	TRBJ2-1	NA	NA	TGTGCCAGCAGTCCTGGGACTGTATACAATGAGCAGTTCTTC	CASSPGTVYNEQFF